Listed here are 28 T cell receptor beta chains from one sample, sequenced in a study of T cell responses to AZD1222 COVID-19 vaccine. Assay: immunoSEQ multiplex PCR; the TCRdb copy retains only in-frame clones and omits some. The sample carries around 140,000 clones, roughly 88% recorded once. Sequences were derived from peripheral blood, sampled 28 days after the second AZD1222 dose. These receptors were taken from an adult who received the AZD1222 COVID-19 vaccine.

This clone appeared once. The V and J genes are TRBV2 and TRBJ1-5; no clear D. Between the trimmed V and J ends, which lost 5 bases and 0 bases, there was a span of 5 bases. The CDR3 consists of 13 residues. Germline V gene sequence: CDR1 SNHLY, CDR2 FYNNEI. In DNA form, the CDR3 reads TGTGCCAGCAGTTACTATAGCAATCAGCCCCAGCATTTT. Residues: CASSYYSNQPQHF. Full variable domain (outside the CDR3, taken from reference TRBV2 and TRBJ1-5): EPEVTQTPSHQVTQMGQEVILRCVPISNHLYFYWYRQILGQKVEFLVSFYNNEISEKSEIFDDQFSVERPDGSNFTLKIRSTKLEDSAMYFCASSYYSNQPQHFGDGTRLSIL.

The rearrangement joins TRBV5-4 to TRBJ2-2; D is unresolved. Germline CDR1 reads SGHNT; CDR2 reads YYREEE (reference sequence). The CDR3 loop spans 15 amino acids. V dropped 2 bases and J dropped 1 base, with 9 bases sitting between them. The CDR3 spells CASSFIPGNTGELFF. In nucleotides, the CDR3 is TGTGCCAGCAGCTTTATCCCGGGGAACACCGGGGAGCTGTTTTTT.

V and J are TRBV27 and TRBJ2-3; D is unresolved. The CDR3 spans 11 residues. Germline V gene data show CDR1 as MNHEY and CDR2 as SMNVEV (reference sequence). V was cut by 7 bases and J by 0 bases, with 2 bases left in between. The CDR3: CASKSTDTQYF. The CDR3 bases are TGTGCCAGCAAAAGCACAGATACGCAGTATTTT.

The CDR3 is CASGYGNTEAFF. DNA of the CDR3: TGCGCCAGCGGGTATGGGAACACTGAAGCTTTCTTT. The rearrangement uses TRBV5-1 and TRBJ1-1; D ambiguous. Trimming stripped 7 bases from V and 1 base from J, with 8 bases between. This CDR3 has 12 residues. Germline V gene data show CDR1 as SGHRS and CDR2 as YFSETQ.

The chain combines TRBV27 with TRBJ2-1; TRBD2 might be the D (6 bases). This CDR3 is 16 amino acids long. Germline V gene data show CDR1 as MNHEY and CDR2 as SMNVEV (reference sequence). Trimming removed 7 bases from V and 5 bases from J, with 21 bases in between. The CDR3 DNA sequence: TGTGCCAGCACCTCTATTCCGCATGAGCGGGACAATGAGCAGTTCTTC. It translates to CASTSIPHERDNEQFF.

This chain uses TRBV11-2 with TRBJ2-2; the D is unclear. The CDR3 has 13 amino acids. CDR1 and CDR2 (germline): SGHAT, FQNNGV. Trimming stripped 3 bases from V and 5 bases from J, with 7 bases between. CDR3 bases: TGTGCCAGCAGCTTTATCAATACCGGGGAGCTGTTTTTT. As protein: CASSFINTGELFF.

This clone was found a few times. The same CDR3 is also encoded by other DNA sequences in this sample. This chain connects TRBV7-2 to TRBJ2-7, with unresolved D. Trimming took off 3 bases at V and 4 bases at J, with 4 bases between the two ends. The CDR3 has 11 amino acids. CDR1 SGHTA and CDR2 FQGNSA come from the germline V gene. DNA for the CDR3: TGTGCCAGCAGCTTTTATTACGAGCAGTACTTC. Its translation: CASSFYYEQYF. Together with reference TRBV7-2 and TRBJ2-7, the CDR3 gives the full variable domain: GAGVSQSPSNKVTEKGKDVELRCDPISGHTALYWYRQSLGQGLEFLIYFQGNSAPDKSGLPSDRFSAERTGGSVSTLTIQRTQQEDSAVYLCASSFYYEQYFGPGTRLTVT.

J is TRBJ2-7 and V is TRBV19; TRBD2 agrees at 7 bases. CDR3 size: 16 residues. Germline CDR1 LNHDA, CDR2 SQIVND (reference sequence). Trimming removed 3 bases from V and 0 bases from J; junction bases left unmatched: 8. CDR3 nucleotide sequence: TGTGCCAGTAGTATCTCTAGCGGAATGACCTCCTACGAGCAGTACTTC. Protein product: CASSISSGMTSYEQYF.

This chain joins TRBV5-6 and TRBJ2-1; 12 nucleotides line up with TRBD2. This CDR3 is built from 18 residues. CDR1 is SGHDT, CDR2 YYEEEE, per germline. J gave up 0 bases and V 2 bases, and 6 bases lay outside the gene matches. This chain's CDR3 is CASSLKTSGRPSYNEQFF. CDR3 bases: TGTGCCAGCAGCTTAAAGACTAGCGGGAGACCCTCCTACAATGAGCAGTTCTTC.

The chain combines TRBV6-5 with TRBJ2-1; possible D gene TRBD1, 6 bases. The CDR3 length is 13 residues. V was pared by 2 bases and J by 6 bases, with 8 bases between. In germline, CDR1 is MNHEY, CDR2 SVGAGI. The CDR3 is CASSYNRVNEQFF. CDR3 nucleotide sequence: TGTGCCAGCAGTTACAACAGGGTCAATGAGCAGTTCTTC.

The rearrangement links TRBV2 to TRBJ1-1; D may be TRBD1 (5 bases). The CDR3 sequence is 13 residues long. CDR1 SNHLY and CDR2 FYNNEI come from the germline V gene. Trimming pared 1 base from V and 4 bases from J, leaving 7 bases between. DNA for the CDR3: TGTGCCAGCAGTGAAGAGAGGGGCACTGAAGCTTTCTTT. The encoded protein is CASSEERGTEAFF.

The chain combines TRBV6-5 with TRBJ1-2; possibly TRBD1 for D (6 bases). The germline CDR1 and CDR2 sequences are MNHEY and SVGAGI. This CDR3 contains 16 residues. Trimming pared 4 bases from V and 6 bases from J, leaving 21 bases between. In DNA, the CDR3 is TGTGCCAGCAGTTCCCCGCGCCCGGGAACAGGGAATGGCTACACCTTC. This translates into CASSSPRPGTGNGYTF.

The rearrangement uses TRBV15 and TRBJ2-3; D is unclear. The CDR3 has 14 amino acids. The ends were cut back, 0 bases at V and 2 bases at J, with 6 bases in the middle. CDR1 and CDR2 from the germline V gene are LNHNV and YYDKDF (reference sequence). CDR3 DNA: TGTGCCACCAGCAGAGAGAGCCTCACAGATACGCAGTATTTT. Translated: CATSRESLTDTQYF.

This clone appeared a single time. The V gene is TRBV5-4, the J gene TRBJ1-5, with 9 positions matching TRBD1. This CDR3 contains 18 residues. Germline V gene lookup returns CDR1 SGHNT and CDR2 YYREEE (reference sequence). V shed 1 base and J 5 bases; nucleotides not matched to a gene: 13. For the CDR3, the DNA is TGTGCCAGCAGCTTGTGGGGGGGGACAGGGCTGACGGATCAGCCCCAGCATTTT. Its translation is CASSLWGGTGLTDQPQHF. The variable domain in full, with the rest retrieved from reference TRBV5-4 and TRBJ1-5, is ETGVTQSPTHLIKTRGQQVTLRCSSQSGHNTVSWYQQALGQGPQFIFQYYREEENGRGNFPPRFSGLQFPNYSSELNVNALELDDSALYLCASSLWGGTGLTDQPQHFGDGTRLSIL.

CDR3: CASSLTGDNEQYF. CDR3 DNA: TGTGCCAGCAGCTTGACAGGGGATAACGAGCAGTACTTC. J is TRBJ2-7 and V is TRBV5-5, with TRBD1 matching 7 bases. Germline V gives CDR1 SGHKS, CDR2 YYEKEE (reference sequence). Trimming cost V 1 base and J 5 bases; bases outside gene matches: 3. This CDR3 has 13 amino acids. Using reference TRBV5-5 and TRBJ2-7 for the parts outside the CDR3, the full variable domain is DAGVTQSPTHLIKTRGQQVTLRCSPISGHKSVSWYQQVLGQGPQFIFQYYEKEERGRGNFPDRFSARQFPNYSSELNVNALLLGDSALYLCASSLTGDNEQYFGPGTRLTVT.

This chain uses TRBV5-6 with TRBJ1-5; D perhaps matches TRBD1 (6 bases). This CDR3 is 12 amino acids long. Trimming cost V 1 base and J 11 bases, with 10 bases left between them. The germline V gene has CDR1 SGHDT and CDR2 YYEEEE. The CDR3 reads CASSLLEGAQHF. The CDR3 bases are TGTGCCAGCAGCTTGCTGGAGGGGGCCCAGCATTTT.

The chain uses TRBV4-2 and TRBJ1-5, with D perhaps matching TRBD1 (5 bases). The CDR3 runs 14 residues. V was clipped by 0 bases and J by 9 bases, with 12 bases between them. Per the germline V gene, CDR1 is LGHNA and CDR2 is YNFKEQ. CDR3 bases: TGTGCCAGCAGCCAAGAGGAGGGGCCCTGGCCCCAGCATTTT. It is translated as CASSQEEGPWPQHF.

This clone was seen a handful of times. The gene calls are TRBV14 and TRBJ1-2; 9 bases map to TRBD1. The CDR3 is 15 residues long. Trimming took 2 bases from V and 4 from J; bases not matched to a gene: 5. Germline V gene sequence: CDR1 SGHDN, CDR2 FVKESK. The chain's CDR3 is CASSQRTGAFYGYTF. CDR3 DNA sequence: TGTGCCAGCAGCCAAAGGACAGGGGCTTTCTATGGCTACACCTTC.

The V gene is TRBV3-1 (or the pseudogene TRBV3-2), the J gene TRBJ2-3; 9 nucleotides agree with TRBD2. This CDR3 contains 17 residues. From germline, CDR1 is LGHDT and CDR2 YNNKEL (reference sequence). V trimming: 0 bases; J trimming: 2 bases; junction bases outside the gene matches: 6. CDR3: CASSQDGRGRATDTQYF. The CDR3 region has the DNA TGTGCCAGCAGCCAAGATGGGCGCGGGAGGGCCACAGATACGCAGTATTTT.

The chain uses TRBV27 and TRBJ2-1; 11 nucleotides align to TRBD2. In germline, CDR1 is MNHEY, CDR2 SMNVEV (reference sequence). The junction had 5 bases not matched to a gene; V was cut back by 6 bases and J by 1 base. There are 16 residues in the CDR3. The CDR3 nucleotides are TGTGCCAGCAGCCGTCTAGCGGGGGGTTCCTACAATGAGCAGTTCTTC. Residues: CASSRLAGGSYNEQFF.

Here the CDR3 DNA reads TGTGCCAGCAGCTTCTGGCGGGACTCCTACAATGAGCAGTTCTTC. Encoded protein: CASSFWRDSYNEQFF. The rearrangement uses TRBV13 and TRBJ2-1; TRBD2 is a possible D gene (6 bases). Trimming stripped 3 bases from V and 0 bases from J, with 9 bases between. The CDR3 has 15 amino acids. The germline V gene has CDR1 PRHDT and CDR2 FYEKMQ (reference sequence).

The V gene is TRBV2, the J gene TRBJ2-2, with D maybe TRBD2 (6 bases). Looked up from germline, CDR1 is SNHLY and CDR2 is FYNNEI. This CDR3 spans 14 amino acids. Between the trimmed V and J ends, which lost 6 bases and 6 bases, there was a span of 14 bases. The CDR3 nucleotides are TGTGCCAGCAGACCCCGGTCGGGGGCCGGGGAGCTGTTTTTT. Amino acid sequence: CASRPRSGAGELFF.

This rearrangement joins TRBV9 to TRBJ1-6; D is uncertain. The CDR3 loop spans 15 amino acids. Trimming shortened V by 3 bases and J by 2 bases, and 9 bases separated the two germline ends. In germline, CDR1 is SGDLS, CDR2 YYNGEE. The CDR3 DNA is TGTGCCAGCAGCGCACAGCAAACCTATAATTCACCCCTCCACTTT. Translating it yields CASSAQQTYNSPLHF.

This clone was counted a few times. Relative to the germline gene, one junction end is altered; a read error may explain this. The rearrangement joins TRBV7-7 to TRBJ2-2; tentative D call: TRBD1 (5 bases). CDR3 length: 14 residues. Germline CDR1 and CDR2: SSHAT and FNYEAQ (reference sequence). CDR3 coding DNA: TGTGCTAGCAGCCGGACATGGAACACCGGGGAGCTGTTTTTT. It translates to CASSRTWNTGELFF.

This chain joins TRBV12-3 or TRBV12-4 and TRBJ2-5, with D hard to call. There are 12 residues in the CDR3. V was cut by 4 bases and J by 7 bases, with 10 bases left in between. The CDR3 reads CASSSPGGTQYF. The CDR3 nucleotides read TGTGCCAGCAGTTCCCCCGGCGGGACCCAGTACTTC.

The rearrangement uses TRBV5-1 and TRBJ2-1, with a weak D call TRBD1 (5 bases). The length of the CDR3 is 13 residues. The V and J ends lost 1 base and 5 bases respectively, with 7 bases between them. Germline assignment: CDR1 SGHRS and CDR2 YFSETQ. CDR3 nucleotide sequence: TGCGCCAGCAGCTTGTTGGACAACAATGAGCAGTTCTTC. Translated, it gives CASSLLDNNEQFF.

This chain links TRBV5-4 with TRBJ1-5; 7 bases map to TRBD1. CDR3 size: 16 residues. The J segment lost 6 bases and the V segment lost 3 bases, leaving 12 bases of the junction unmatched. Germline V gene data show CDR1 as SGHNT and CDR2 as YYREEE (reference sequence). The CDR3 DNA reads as TGTGCCAGCAGCTCTAGTACAGGGGCGCCGGGTCAGCCCCAGCATTTT. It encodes CASSSSTGAPGQPQHF.

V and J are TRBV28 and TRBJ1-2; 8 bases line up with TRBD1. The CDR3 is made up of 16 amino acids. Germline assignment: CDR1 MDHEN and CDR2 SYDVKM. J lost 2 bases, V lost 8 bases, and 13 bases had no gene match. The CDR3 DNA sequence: TGTGCCAGCTCTCGCCCTGGGACAGGAACGAACTATGGCTACACCTTC. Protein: CASSRPGTGTNYGYTF.